This T cell receptor beta chain was recorded in a study of cytomegalovirus exposure and HLA in healthy donors (TCRdb year 2017). Study-level background: The 550 to 750 repertoires of the first cohort and the 110 or so validation repertoires were produced on the same platform, according to a later analysis. To predict cytomegalovirus infection status, the study combined high-throughput TCR immunosequencing, statistical association of individual TCRs with disease status, and machine learning. Along with the roughly 670-subject first cohort, a separate validation cohort of approximately 110 different subjects was used. The aim of the study was to test whether cataloging public T cell receptors could identify signatures of past pathogen exposure. The paper as a whole reports these results and caveats: According to the authors, the approach could potentially be generalized to other disease states and immunological phenotypes. The classifier was reported to diagnose cytomegalovirus status with high specificity and sensitivity in both the original cohort and the validation cohort. In vitro tests confirmed that a few of the cytomegalovirus-associated TCR beta chains recognize cytomegalovirus antigens. A total of fewer than 200 TCR beta chains were listed by the study as associated with cytomegalovirus. Across donors, most TCR sequences were observed very rarely, whereas some public TCRs were present in many individuals. A later analysis found that TCRs clustered in the first cohort also tended to co-occur in the roughly 120 validation repertoires, with just under 95% of cluster scores above 0. A later analysis lacked HLA typing for the validation cohort, so it scored co-occurrence in that cohort across all 110 or so repertoires.

Donors formed part of the validation cohort, which comprised some 120 subjects and was distinct from the first cohort of under 800 subjects. Sequences MNHEY (CDR1) and SVGAGI (CDR2) are obtained from the germline V gene. The V end loses 2 bases and the J end loses 3 bases, and a stretch of 7 bases separates them. Taken from cysteine to phenylalanine, the CDR3 has 13 residues. Just the 39-base CDR3 DNA is kept, in frame starting at base 1. Receptors were amplified or captured by the immunoSEQ multiplex PCR assay. In the authors' own workflow: A statistical classification framework was developed to diagnose cytomegalovirus status using the catalog of TCR beta chain sequences. TCRdb mirrors the immuneACCESS table, restricted to in-frame sequences. Some clones are absent from its copies; in checked studies, under half trace to an unresolved V gene, and the reason for the others is unknown. V and J calls and clone size are given by that table; D and trimming were obtained from the DNA. This sample lists about 360,000 clones; 75% to 90% were detected once. The ten largest clones take up 0.83% of the sample.

Concerning this clone: Its antigen is still unknown. Per-nucleotide qualities are absent, and no much larger clonotype sits a single base away.

The TCR sequence derives from a woman younger than 35 in good health and CMV-seronegative. This sequence uses TRBV6-5 and TRBJ1-2; the D gene is unclear. Sequencing was performed on PBMCs. The nucleotides are TGTGCCAGCAGTTACAGCGTAGACTATGGCTACACCTTC. Its amino acids are CASSYSVDYGYTF.